This TCR beta chain was recovered during a study of regulatory T cells in long-lasting Graves disease. V lost 3 bases, J lost 2 bases, and 14 bases lay in between. The CDR3 is made up of 16 amino acids. Both iRepertoire HTBI primers and Arm-PCR of CDR3 regions were used to build the TCR beta libraries. Via MiXCR, TCRdb re-called the multiplex PCR reads, giving one row per CDR3 protein. The sample yields 400,000 to 450,000 distinct CDR3 sequences, about 25% seen once. Comments on this clonotype: The antigen remains undetermined.

The time point is: persistent/refractory GD, antithyroid drugs over 5 years with positive TRAb. The TCR library was made from RNA extracted from PBMCs. Under American Thyroid Association guidelines, Graves' disease was diagnosed. Broader study findings: Public clonotype sharing was higher in persistent than newly diagnosed patients. Persistent disease showed a preference for TRBV28, TRBJ1-2 and TRBJ2-5. Persistent Graves' patients had lower TCR diversity than newly diagnosed ones.

The sample in question was peripheral blood mononuclear cells (PBMCs), obtained when the disease was refractory, from a patient treated with antithyroid drugs. This clonotype was obtained from a female donor with Graves disease. The genes are TRBV12-3 or TRBV12-4 and TRBJ2-4, with D possibly being TRBD1 (7 bases). The CDR3 here is CASSFGGGLTKNIQYF. CDR3 in DNA: TGTGCCAGCAGTTTCGGAGGGGGCTTGACCAAAAACATTCAGTACTTC.